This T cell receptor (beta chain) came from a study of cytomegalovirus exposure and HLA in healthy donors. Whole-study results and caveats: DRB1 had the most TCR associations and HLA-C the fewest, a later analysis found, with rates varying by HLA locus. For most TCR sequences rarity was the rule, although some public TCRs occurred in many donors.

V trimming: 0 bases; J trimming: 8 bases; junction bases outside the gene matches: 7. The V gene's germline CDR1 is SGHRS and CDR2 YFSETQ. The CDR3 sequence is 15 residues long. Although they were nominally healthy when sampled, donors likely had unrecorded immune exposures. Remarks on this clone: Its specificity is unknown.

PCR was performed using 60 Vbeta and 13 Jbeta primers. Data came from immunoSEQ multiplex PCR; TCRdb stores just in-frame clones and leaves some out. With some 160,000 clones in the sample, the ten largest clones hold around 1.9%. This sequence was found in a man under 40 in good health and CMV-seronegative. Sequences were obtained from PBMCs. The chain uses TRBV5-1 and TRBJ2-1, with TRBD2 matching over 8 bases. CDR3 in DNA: TGCGCCAGCAGCTTGGGCGCGGGGGGCCGGTATGAGCAGTTCTTC. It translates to CASSLGAGGRYEQFF.